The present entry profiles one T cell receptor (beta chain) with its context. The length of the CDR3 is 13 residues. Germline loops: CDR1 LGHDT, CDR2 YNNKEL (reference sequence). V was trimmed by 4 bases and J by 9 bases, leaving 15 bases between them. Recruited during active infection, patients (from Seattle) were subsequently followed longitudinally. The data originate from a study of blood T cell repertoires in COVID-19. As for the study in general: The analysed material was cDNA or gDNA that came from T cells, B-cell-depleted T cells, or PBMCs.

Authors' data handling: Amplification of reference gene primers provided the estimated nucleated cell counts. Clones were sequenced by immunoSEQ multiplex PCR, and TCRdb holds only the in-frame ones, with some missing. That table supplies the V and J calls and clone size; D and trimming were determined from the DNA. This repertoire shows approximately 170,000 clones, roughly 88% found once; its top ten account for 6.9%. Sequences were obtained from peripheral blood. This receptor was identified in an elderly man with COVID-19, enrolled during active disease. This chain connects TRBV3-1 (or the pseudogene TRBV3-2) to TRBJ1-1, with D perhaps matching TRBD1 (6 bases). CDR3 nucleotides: TGTGCCAGCAGCCTAACTACAGGGACAAAAGCTTTCTTT. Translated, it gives CASSLTTGTKAFF.